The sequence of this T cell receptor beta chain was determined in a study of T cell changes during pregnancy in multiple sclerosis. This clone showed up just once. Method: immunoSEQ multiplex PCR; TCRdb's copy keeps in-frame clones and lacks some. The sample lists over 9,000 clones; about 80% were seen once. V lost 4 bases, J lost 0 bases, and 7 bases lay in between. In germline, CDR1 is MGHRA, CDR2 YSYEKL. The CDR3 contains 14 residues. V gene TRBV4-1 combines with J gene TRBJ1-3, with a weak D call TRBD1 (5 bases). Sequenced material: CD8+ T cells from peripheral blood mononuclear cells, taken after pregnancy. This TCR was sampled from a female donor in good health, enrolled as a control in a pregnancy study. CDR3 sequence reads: CASSPQGSGNTIYF. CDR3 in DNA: TGCGCCAGCAGCCCCCAGGGCTCTGGAAACACCATATATTTT.